This TCR beta chain was recorded in a study of T cells in Graves' hyperthyroidism and ophthalmopathy. The germline CDR1 and CDR2 sequences are SNHLY and FYNNEI. V was clipped by 1 base and J by 12 bases, with 15 bases between them. The CDR3 covers 14 residues. The TCR beta CDR3 regions underwent amplification using RNA transcripts as the source. In the first-round RT-PCR of the TCR CDR3, the HTBI primer set was used. Using its own MiXCR run on the multiplex PCR reads, TCRdb lists one record per CDR3 protein. In the table there are 550,000 to 600,000 distinct CDR3 sequences, 12% to 15% of which are singletons. Patients affected by ophthalmopathy presented a Clinical Activity Score of at least 3, a NOSPECS grade of at least 4, and disease duration below 3 months. Thyroid ultrasound and orbital computed tomography, with clinical symptoms and serum thyroxine and TRAb, informed diagnoses. This clonotype was counted at least ten times.

This clonotype originated in a woman aged 18 to 35 with Graves' ophthalmopathy. Sequences were obtained from blood. The chain couples TRBV2 to TRBJ1-4; D ambiguous. CDR3 nucleotides: TGTGCCAGCAGTGAAGAAGCCTTAATGAAGGAACTGTTTTTT. This sequence encodes CASSEEALMKELFF. The full variable domain, completed using reference TRBV2 and TRBJ1-4, is EPEVTQTPSHQVTQMGQEVILRCVPISNHLYFYWYRQILGQKVEFLVSFYNNEISEKSEIFDDQFSVERPDGSNFTLKIRSTKLEDSAMYFCASSEEALMKELFFGSGTQLSVL.